The 13 T cell receptor beta chains below were found in one sample sequenced in a study of T cell responses to AZD1222 COVID-19 vaccine. The protocol was immunoSEQ multiplex PCR, while the TCRdb copy is restricted to in-frame clones and leaves out a portion. This sample yields approximately 75,000 clones, of which around 86% are seen a single time; roughly 18% belongs to the top ten. The input for sequencing was peripheral blood, taken 28 days after the second AZD1222 dose. Receptors originate from an adult who received the AZD1222 COVID-19 vaccine.

The chain joins TRBV28 to TRBJ1-3, with D tentatively TRBD1 (5 bases). This CDR3 spans 14 amino acids. Trimming shortened V by 3 bases and J by 6 bases, and 12 bases separated the two germline ends. Germline V gene lookup returns CDR1 MDHEN and CDR2 SYDVKM. Here the CDR3 reads CASSFGVRENTIYF. In DNA form, the CDR3 reads TGTGCCAGCAGTTTCGGAGTCAGGGAAAACACCATATATTTT.

The rearrangement joins TRBV6-4 to TRBJ2-7; D is possibly TRBD1 (5 bases). The CDR3 has 14 residues. Between the trimmed V and J ends, which lost 10 bases and 0 bases, there was a span of 16 bases. CDR1 MRHNA and CDR2 SNTAGT come from the germline V gene. CDR3 bases: TGTGCCACTCAGAAGGGGCAAAGCTCCTACGAGCAGTACTTC. Residues: CATQKGQSSYEQYF.

V is TRBV6-5 and J is TRBJ1-4, with D uncertain. Trimming pared 0 bases from V and 10 bases from J, leaving 12 bases between. The CDR3 has 14 amino acids. Germline loops: CDR1 MNHEY, CDR2 SVGAGI. Written as DNA, the CDR3 is TGTGCCAGCAGTTACTCCAGGTTTGATGGAAAACTGTTTTTT. Translation gives CASSYSRFDGKLFF.

The chain joins TRBV30 to TRBJ1-1, with D hard to call. V was clipped by 3 bases and J by 0 bases, with 8 bases between them. This CDR3 has 13 amino acids. CDR1 GTSNPN and CDR2 SVGIG come from the germline V gene (reference sequence). CDR3 in amino acids: CAWSGTMNTEAFF. The CDR3 coding sequence is TGTGCCTGGAGCGGAACAATGAACACTGAAGCTTTCTTT.

The rearrangement joins TRBV7-3 to TRBJ1-1; possibly TRBD1 for D (5 bases). With 0 bases removed from V and 7 bases from J, the gap between germline ends came to 9 bases. Germline CDR1 reads SGHTA; CDR2 reads FQGTGA. The CDR3 is 13 amino acids. CDR3 DNA sequence: TGTGCCAGCAGCTTAACTAACGGGGGTGAAGCTTTCTTT. Its translation is CASSLTNGGEAFF.

The chain recombines TRBV14 with TRBJ2-3, with D tentatively TRBD2 (6 bases). The V gene's germline CDR1 is SGHDN and CDR2 FVKESK. V shed 4 bases and J shed 0 bases, with 17 bases lying between them. The CDR3 has 17 amino acids. The CDR3 reads CASSPLRSSGSTDTQYF. CDR3 bases: TGTGCCAGCAGCCCCCTGCGGTCCAGCGGGAGCACAGATACGCAGTATTTT.

The chain couples TRBV5-5 to TRBJ1-6; 7 bases line up with TRBD1. Trimming removed 4 bases from V and 7 bases from J; junction bases left unmatched: 11. CDR3 length equals 16 residues. Germline CDR1 reads SGHKS; CDR2 reads YYEKEE (reference sequence). In nucleotides, the CDR3 is TGTGCCAGCAGCCGGTTGACTGGACAGGCCAATTCACCCCTCCACTTT. The encoded protein is CASSRLTGQANSPLHF.

The genes are TRBV2 and TRBJ1-5; no clear D. The CDR3 has 12 residues. CDR1 is SNHLY and CDR2 is FYNNEI in the germline V gene. The ends were cut back, 6 bases at V and 7 bases at J, with 10 bases in the middle. The CDR3 loop reads CASSLGHQPQHF. Here the CDR3 DNA reads TGTGCCAGCAGCCTCGGCCACCAGCCCCAGCATTTT.

This chain uses TRBV3-1 (or the pseudogene TRBV3-2) with TRBJ2-7; 8 bases agree with TRBD1. J was trimmed by 7 bases and V by 0 bases; bases with no gene match: 8. This CDR3 has 15 amino acids. Germline V lookup: CDR1 LGHDT, CDR2 YNNKEL (reference sequence). The CDR3 sequence: CASSQDGRGQREQYF. The CDR3 DNA reads as TGTGCCAGCAGCCAAGATGGCAGGGGGCAGCGGGAGCAGTACTTC.

This sequence joins TRBV4-3 and TRBJ2-1; D remains ambiguous. Germline lookup yields CDR1 LGHNA and CDR2 YSLEER. V was clipped by 0 bases and J by 10 bases, with 10 bases between them. This CDR3 is 13 amino acids long. CDR3 bases: TGCGCCAGCAGCCAAGAGTTGGTTGGGGAGCAGTTCTTC. It is translated as CASSQELVGEQFF.

The V gene is TRBV10-3, the J gene TRBJ2-7; D not resolved. Per germline, CDR1 ENHRY and CDR2 SYGVKD. Trimming pared 2 bases from V and 3 bases from J, leaving 11 bases between. The CDR3 runs 14 residues. In DNA form, the CDR3 reads TGTGCCATCAGTGAGAAGTCAGGCCGCTACGAGCAGTACTTC. The encoded protein is CAISEKSGRYEQYF.

This chain connects TRBV25-1 to TRBJ2-1, with 10 nucleotides matching TRBD1. CDR1 is MGHDK and CDR2 is SYGVNS in the germline V gene. With 5 bases clipped from V and 5 bases from J, the junction kept 6 bases outside the gene matches. The CDR3 is 15 amino acids. The CDR3 sequence: CASSPGTGVNNEQFF. CDR3 DNA: TGTGCCAGCAGTCCCGGGACAGGGGTCAACAATGAGCAGTTCTTC.

This chain connects TRBV14 to TRBJ1-5, with 9 bases matching TRBD1. The V gene end was trimmed by 4 bases and the J gene end by 3 bases; junction bases not matched to a gene: 4. Germline lookup yields CDR1 SGHDN and CDR2 FVKESK. The CDR3 is made up of 15 amino acids. CDR3 loop: CASSRGQGNNQPQHF. The CDR3 DNA is TGTGCCAGCAGCCGGGGACAGGGAAACAATCAGCCCCAGCATTTT.